This T cell receptor beta chain was profiled in a study of cytomegalovirus exposure and HLA in healthy donors. Germline CDR1 is MDHEN and CDR2 is SYDVKM. Unmatched junction bases numbered 5, after V lost 5 bases and J lost 7 bases. The CDR3 contains 13 residues. It was healthy bone marrow donors who served as donors. Details on this clone: Its antigen is not known.

Primers included in the PCR were 60 Vbeta and 13 Jbeta primers. Sequencing was performed with immunoSEQ multiplex PCR; in TCRdb, only in-frame clones are kept and a portion is missing. The repertoire consists of roughly 250,000 clones, with 80% occurring once and the leading ten covering roughly 0.31%. Study outcomes and limitations: Analyzed later, association rates of TCRs varied across HLA loci, with DRB1 most and HLA-C fewest. TCR beta sequences numbering more than 15,000 were associated with HLA alleles at 0.05 false discovery rate in a later analysis.

This TCR was recovered from a girl aged 2 to 9 in good health and CMV-seronegative. The sequenced sample consisted of PBMCs. V gene TRBV28 combines with J gene TRBJ1-1, with TRBD1 matching over 9 bases. CDR3 coding DNA: TGTGCCAGCAGTCCCGGACAGGGGATTGAAGCTTTCTTT. Residues: CASSPGQGIEAFF.